Sequencing of this T cell receptor (beta chain) was carried out in a study of high-grade serous ovarian cancer treatment subgroups. Across the whole study: On average, around 15,000 reads and about 7,400 unique TCR beta rearrangements were obtained per sample. Study-level results: Same-patient tumor repertoires overlapped at about 0.11 to 0.85; different patients barely overlapped.

The tumor samples were collected prior to definitive surgery or chemotherapy. Produced via immunoSEQ multiplex PCR; TCRdb's table is partial and in-frame only. The table records more than 8,000 clones, more than 65% of them present only once. This clone was recorded a few times. Its antigen is as yet unknown. The sequence was collected from a human donor with high-grade serous ovarian cancer. The specimen sequenced was tumor tissue.

The CDR3 coding sequence is TGTGCCAGCAGCACACAGACTAGCGGGCCAGAGACCCAGTACTTC. It specifies CASSTQTSGPETQYF. The J gene is TRBJ2-5, the V gene TRBV7-6; 10 bases align to TRBD2. V gave up 5 bases and J gave up 4 bases; unmatched junction bases: 7. Germline V gene data show CDR1 as SGHVS and CDR2 as FNYEAQ. The CDR3 extends over 15 amino acids.